Following are 20 T cell receptor beta chains from one sample sequenced in a study of T cell responses to AZD1222 COVID-19 vaccine. Using immunoSEQ multiplex PCR, the repertoire was profiled, and TCRdb retains in-frame clones only, with some absent. This table has under 150,000 clones, approximately 90% appearing once. Sequences were derived from peripheral blood, sampled 28 days after the second AZD1222 dose. Receptor source: an adult who received the AZD1222 COVID-19 vaccine.

The CDR3 DNA reads as TGTGCCAGCAGCCCTGGGTCCACAGATACGCAGTATTTT. Protein product: CASSPGSTDTQYF. The chain has TRBV7-3 and TRBJ2-3; D is unresolved. This CDR3 is built from 13 residues. V gave up 5 bases and J gave up 2 bases, with 8 bases separating them. Germline V CDR1 and CDR2: SGHTA, FQGTGA.

The chain uses TRBV19 and TRBJ1-6; no reliable D call. The length of the CDR3 is 12 residues. The V gene's germline CDR1 is LNHDA and CDR2 SQIVND (reference sequence). V gave up 3 bases and J gave up 8 bases, with 5 bases separating them. CDR3 in DNA: TGTGCCAGTAGTATCAGCGATTCACCCCTCCACTTT. Translating it yields CASSISDSPLHF.

V and J are TRBV13 and TRBJ2-7, with D unresolved. The CDR3 length is 15 residues. Trimming shortened V by 0 bases and J by 4 bases, and 13 bases separated the two germline ends. Germline loops: CDR1 PRHDT, CDR2 FYEKMQ (reference sequence). CDR3 sequence reads: CASSLGASTPYEQYF. For the CDR3, the DNA is TGTGCCAGCAGCTTAGGCGCGTCTACGCCGTACGAGCAGTACTTC.

The V call is TRBV5-5, the J call TRBJ2-7; D gene uncertain. Per germline, CDR1 SGHKS and CDR2 YYEKEE (reference sequence). The CDR3 has 12 amino acids. V was shortened by 0 bases and J by 2 bases, with 3 bases between the two germline ends. The CDR3 sequence is CASSLATYEQYF. The DNA for the CDR3 is TGTGCCAGCAGCTTGGCAACCTACGAGCAGTACTTC. The full variable domain, completed using reference TRBV5-5 and TRBJ2-7, is DAGVTQSPTHLIKTRGQQVTLRCSPISGHKSVSWYQQVLGQGPQFIFQYYEKEERGRGNFPDRFSARQFPNYSSELNVNALLLGDSALYLCASSLATYEQYFGPGTRLTVT.

The chain uses TRBV6-5 and TRBJ2-3, with D perhaps matching TRBD2 (5 bases). Germline V gene data show CDR1 as MNHEY and CDR2 as SVGAGI. The CDR3 consists of 15 residues. V lost 4 bases to trimming and J lost 1 base, with 12 bases between them. CDR3 in amino acids: CASSFGSLGTDTQYF. The CDR3 bases are TGTGCCAGCAGTTTTGGGAGCTTGGGCACAGATACGCAGTATTTT.

The genes are TRBV2 and TRBJ1-5; D remains unclear. Germline CDR1 is SNHLY and CDR2 is FYNNEI. V shed 4 bases and J shed 4 bases, with 11 bases lying between them. The CDR3 covers 14 residues. The CDR3 coding sequence is TGTGCCAGCAGTGTATCCCTCTTAAATCAGCCCCAGCATTTT. Its translation is CASSVSLLNQPQHF.

This chain uses TRBV19 with TRBJ1-2; a possible D gene is TRBD1 (6 bases). Germline loops: CDR1 LNHDA, CDR2 SQIVND (reference sequence). CDR3 length: 13 residues. V lost 4 bases, J lost 7 bases, and 13 bases lay in between. Here the CDR3 reads CASSTDRSSGYTF. CDR3 nucleotides: TGTGCCAGTAGTACAGACAGGTCCTCTGGCTACACCTTC.

This chain joins TRBV5-1 and TRBJ1-3; TRBD1 is a possible D gene (5 bases). V was pared by 4 bases and J by 1 base, with 9 bases between. The germline CDR1 and CDR2 sequences are SGHRS and YFSETQ. This CDR3 is 14 amino acids long. The CDR3, as DNA: TGCGCCAGCAGCCCCGGGGGGTCTGGAAACACCATATATTTT. Amino acid sequence: CASSPGGSGNTIYF.

The sample holds one count of this clone. The rearrangement links TRBV11-3 to TRBJ2-7, with 7 bases lining up with TRBD1. This CDR3 has 13 amino acids. Germline CDR1 SGHNT, CDR2 YENEEA. J lost 6 bases, V lost 1 base, and 3 bases had no gene match. Here the CDR3 DNA reads TGTGCCAGCAGCTTAGGACAGGGCGGCGAGCAGTACTTC. As protein: CASSLGQGGEQYF.

CDR3 coding DNA: TGTGCCAGCAGCTCGCCGGGGACCCCCTACGAGCAGTACTTC. Its protein is CASSSPGTPYEQYF. V and J are TRBV5-5 and TRBJ2-7; perhaps D is TRBD1 or TRBD2 (5 bases each). V lost 3 bases and J lost 2, with 12 bases in between. The CDR3 spans 14 residues. Germline CDR1 SGHKS, CDR2 YYEKEE (reference sequence).

The chain links TRBV6-5 to TRBJ2-5; TRBD2 might be the D (5 bases). CDR3 length: 12 amino acids. V shed 6 bases and J shed 5 bases, with 10 bases lying between them. The V gene's germline CDR1 is MNHEY and CDR2 SVGAGI. CDR3 bases: TGTGCCAGCAGACGGACTCGCGAGACCCAGTACTTC. This sequence encodes CASRRTRETQYF.

This chain connects TRBV3-1 (or the pseudogene TRBV3-2) to TRBJ1-2, with D tentatively TRBD1 (5 bases). The germline V and J ends were trimmed by 1 base and 5 bases, with 17 bases remaining between them. The CDR3 loop spans 16 amino acids. Germline assignment: CDR1 LGHDT and CDR2 YNNKEL (reference sequence). The CDR3 DNA is TGTGCCAGCAGCCAAGGTCCGCGGGGGACGGGGTATGGCTACACCTTC. Its protein product is CASSQGPRGTGYGYTF.

The chain links TRBV2 to TRBJ2-3, with 9 positions matching TRBD2. The V and J ends lost 5 bases and 8 bases, in that order; junction bases with no gene match: 11. The CDR3 is made up of 15 amino acids. Germline lookup yields CDR1 SNHLY and CDR2 FYNNEI. The DNA of the CDR3 is TGTGCCAGCAGTCCCGGCGTGGTAGCGGGGGTTACGCAGTATTTT. Translated: CASSPGVVAGVTQYF.

The V and J genes are TRBV30 and TRBJ1-5; TRBD1 matches 7 bases. Germline V gene data show CDR1 as GTSNPN and CDR2 as SVGIG (reference sequence). The CDR3 runs 15 residues. The J segment lost 4 bases and the V segment lost 2 bases, leaving 8 bases of the junction unmatched. Here the CDR3 reads CAWSQGELANQPQHF. The CDR3 bases are TGTGCCTGGAGTCAGGGGGAATTAGCAAATCAGCCCCAGCATTTT. Drawing the rest from reference TRBV30 and TRBJ1-5, the complete variable domain is SQTIHQWPATLVQPVGSPLSLECTVEGTSNPNLYWYRQAAGRGLQLLFYSVGIGQISSEVPQNLSASRPQDRQFILSSKKLLLSDSGFYLCAWSQGELANQPQHFGDGTRLSIL.

J is TRBJ2-2 and V is TRBV3-1 (or the pseudogene TRBV3-2); D uncertain. V lost 4 bases, J lost 4 bases, and 13 bases lay in between. Germline V gene data show CDR1 as LGHDT and CDR2 as YNNKEL (reference sequence). This CDR3 spans 15 amino acids. CDR3: CASSPLNSFTGELFF. As DNA, the CDR3 is TGTGCCAGCAGCCCTTTGAACAGCTTCACCGGGGAGCTGTTTTTT.

J is TRBJ1-1 and V is TRBV7-9, with a weak D call TRBD1 (5 bases). The CDR3 spans 14 residues. The germline V gene has CDR1 SEHNR and CDR2 FQNEAQ (reference sequence). Between the trimmed V and J ends, which lost 5 bases and 3 bases, there was a span of 13 bases. CDR3 residues: CASSLLQGDTEAFF. The CDR3 nucleotides read TGTGCCAGCAGCCTACTGCAGGGTGACACTGAAGCTTTCTTT. Looking up the rest from reference TRBV7-9 and TRBJ1-1 gives the full variable domain: DTGVSQNPRHKITKRGQNVTFRCDPISEHNRLYWYRQTLGQGPEFLTYFQNEAQLEKSRLLSDRFSAERPKGSFSTLEIQRTEQGDSAMYLCASSLLQGDTEAFFGQGTRLTVV.

This clone was observed a few times. The rearrangement links TRBV5-4 to TRBJ2-7, with TRBD1 as a possible D gene (6 bases). The CDR3 loop spans 15 amino acids. Germline CDR1 SGHNT, CDR2 YYREEE (reference sequence). Trimming removed 0 bases at V and 6 bases at J, with 16 bases between. The CDR3 DNA reads TGTGCCAGCAGCTTGGAAATGATCAGGGGTGGCGAGCAGTACTTC. It yields the protein CASSLEMIRGGEQYF. Variable domain in full (rest from reference TRBV5-4 and TRBJ2-7): ETGVTQSPTHLIKTRGQQVTLRCSSQSGHNTVSWYQQALGQGPQFIFQYYREEENGRGNFPPRFSGLQFPNYSSELNVNALELDDSALYLCASSLEMIRGGEQYFGPGTRLTVT.

A note on this clone: A junction end diverges from the germline sequence, so it may reflect a read error. The CDR3 loop is CASSLGGSLANYGYTF. CDR3 sequence (DNA): TGCGCCAGCAGTTTGGGTGGTTCCTTGGCTAACTATGGCTACACCTTC. This sequence joins TRBV5-1 and TRBJ1-2; D unclear. Germline V gene sequence: CDR1 SGHRS, CDR2 YFSETQ. The CDR3 is 16 residues long.

Only one count was recorded for this clone. The V and J genes are TRBV29-1 and TRBJ1-2; D possibly corresponds to TRBD1 (5 bases). Germline loops: CDR1 SQVTM, CDR2 ANQGSEA. The V end lost 1 base, the J end lost 5 bases, and 14 bases lay between the germline ends. This CDR3 is built from 14 residues. The CDR3 sequence is CSVEGFTGRYGYTF. The CDR3 DNA is TGCAGCGTTGAAGGTTTTACAGGACGTTATGGCTACACCTTC.

This clone was recorded a few times. The chain links TRBV21-1 to TRBJ2-7; the table's D call, TRBD1, has no DNA check behind it. TRBV21-1 is an annotated pseudogene. CDR3 length equals 13 residues. This CDR3 is CASRDSLIYEQYF. The CDR3 DNA is TGTGCCAGCCGGGACAGCCTTATATACGAGCAGTACTTC.